One sample yielded the 26 T cell receptor beta chains listed below, sequenced in a study of Graves' ophthalmopathy and Graves' hyperthyroidism (dated by TCRdb to between 2017 and 2018). These reads were obtained on an Illumina HiSeq 2000. For repertoire sequencing, the TCR beta CDR3 regions were amplified from RNA transcripts. A first-round RT-PCR used HTBI primers with the Qiagen OneStep RT-PCR kit, followed by a second-round multiplex PCR, size selection and purification. TCRdb reran the public reads through fastp at Q25 and MiXCR, keeping productive beta chains. CDR3 protein sequences are deduplicated, and each keeps its most common genes and DNA. The sample table holds about 480,000 distinct CDR3 sequences, of which roughly an eighth were seen once. The ten largest clonotypes hold more than 8.5% of the sample. Sequenced: blood. These TCRs come from a woman aged 25-40 years with Graves' ophthalmopathy. Donor details come from another sample of the same person, matched by shared clones.

This clonotype showed up many times. The chain joins TRBV28 to TRBJ2-7, with a tentative D call TRBD1 (6 bases). The germline V gene has CDR1 MDHEN and CDR2 SYDVKM. V gave up 2 bases and J gave up 3 bases, with 11 bases separating them. The CDR3 is made up of 14 amino acids. CDR3 in amino acids: CASSLERTDYEQYF. CDR3 coding DNA: TGTGCCAGCAGTTTAGAGAGGACAGACTACGAGCAGTACTTC.

Many counts were recorded for this clonotype. The chain has TRBV20-1 and TRBJ2-7; maybe TRBD2 (6 bases). Germline V CDR1 and CDR2: DFQATT, SNEGSKA (reference sequence). This CDR3 is 15 amino acids long. The V end lost 0 bases, the J end lost 7 bases, and 19 bases lay between the germline ends. The CDR3: CSARDGLGGTGEQYF. CDR3 coding DNA: TGCAGTGCTAGAGATGGGCTAGGAGGGACGGGAGAGCAGTACTTC.

This clonotype was seen at least ten times. The gene calls are TRBV20-1 and TRBJ2-7; possible D gene TRBD1, 6 bases. Germline values: CDR1 DFQATT, CDR2 SNEGSKA (reference sequence). CDR3 length: 13 residues. The V end lost 3 bases, the J end lost 5 bases, and 14 bases lay between the germline ends. The CDR3 DNA is TGCAGTGCTAGGACACTACAGGGAAACGAGCAGTACTTC. Protein: CSARTLQGNEQYF.

This clonotype was seen many times. The rearrangement uses TRBV28 and TRBJ1-3; possible D gene TRBD1, 6 bases. This CDR3 is built from 16 residues. With 5 bases removed from V and 0 bases from J, the gap between germline ends came to 14 bases. Germline-derived CDR1 and CDR2 are MDHEN and SYDVKM. For the CDR3, the DNA is TGTGCCAGCAGTCCAGATCAGGGGTTCTCTGGAAACACCATATATTTT. Translated, it gives CASSPDQGFSGNTIYF.

This clonotype was picked up many times. The chain combines TRBV29-1 with TRBJ2-2; maybe TRBD2 (5 bases). This CDR3 has 12 amino acids. Trimming removed 0 bases at V and 11 bases at J, with 10 bases between. The germline gives CDR1 SQVTM, CDR2 ANQGSEA. The CDR3 sequence: CSVEDSASELFF. CDR3 bases: TGCAGCGTTGAAGATAGCGCCAGCGAGCTGTTTTTT.

This clonotype was found a few times. The chain is built from TRBV6-1 and TRBJ2-1; D tentatively reads TRBD1 or TRBD2 (5 bases each). The CDR3 covers 14 residues. The germline gives CDR1 MNHNS, CDR2 SASEGT. Deletions cut 7 bases from V and 3 bases from J, with 13 bases between. The CDR3 spells CASKPGRDYNEQFF. The CDR3 DNA follows: TGTGCCAGCAAACCGGGACGGGACTACAATGAGCAGTTCTTC.

This clonotype has a count of ten or more. The CDR3 loop is CASSSFGTDTQYF. The DNA of the CDR3 is TGTGCCAGCAGCTCCTTTGGCACAGATACGCAGTATTTT. This chain joins TRBV28 and TRBJ2-3; D is undetermined. The CDR3 has 13 residues. Germline V gene data show CDR1 as MDHEN and CDR2 as SYDVKM. V was cut by 6 bases and J by 1 base, with 8 bases left in between.

This clonotype was seen a few times. The chain carries TRBV6-1 and TRBJ1-2; D is ambiguous. Germline V lookup: CDR1 MNHNS, CDR2 SASEGT. Trimming cost V 0 bases and J 2 bases, with 4 bases left between them. The CDR3 runs to 13 residues. In DNA form, the CDR3 reads TGTGCCAGCAGTGAAGCGGACAACTATGGCTACACCTTC. It is translated as CASSEADNYGYTF.

This clonotype was counted a few times. This sequence joins TRBV7-2 and TRBJ1-2; possibly TRBD1 for D (5 bases). CDR1 is SGHTA and CDR2 is FQGNSA in the germline V gene. The V and J ends lost 4 bases and 11 bases respectively, with 11 bases between them. The CDR3 consists of 11 residues. CDR3 DNA sequence: TGTGCCAGCAGCTCCTCAGGGCGATACACCTTC. It encodes CASSSSGRYTF.

This clonotype was counted many times. This chain joins TRBV24-1 and TRBJ2-5, with TRBD2 matching 12 bases. Trimming removed 5 bases from V and 3 bases from J; junction bases left unmatched: 6. This CDR3 is built from 16 residues. CDR1 is KGHDR, CDR2 SFDVKD, per germline. In nucleotides, the CDR3 is TGTGCCACCAGTGCCTTGACTAGCGGGGGAGAAGAGACCCAGTACTTC. It encodes CATSALTSGGEETQYF.

This clonotype turned up a few times. The chain carries TRBV6-1 and TRBJ1-2; maybe TRBD1 (5 bases). The CDR3 totals 13 residues. The germline gives CDR1 MNHNS, CDR2 SASEGT. Trimming took 4 bases from V and 7 from J, leaving 13 bases between them. The CDR3 DNA reads TGTGCCAGCAGTGTAGAGGGGCGGGGTGGCTACACCTTC. Its protein is CASSVEGRGGYTF.

This clonotype has ten or more counts. This chain connects TRBV2 to TRBJ1-5; TRBD1 matches 7 bases. The CDR3 extends over 14 amino acids. CDR1 and CDR2 (germline): SNHLY, FYNNEI. The V and J ends lost 5 bases and 6 bases, in that order; junction bases with no gene match: 7. The CDR3 region has the DNA TGTGCCAGCAGTTCTACAGGGGACCTTCAGCCCCAGCATTTT. It translates to CASSSTGDLQPQHF.

The chain carries TRBV11-2 and TRBJ1-5; D is perhaps TRBD1 (6 bases). Trimming cost V 0 bases and J 6 bases, with 12 bases left between them. CDR1 is SGHAT, CDR2 FQNNGV, per germline. This CDR3 has 15 residues. Here the CDR3 reads CASSLDGGRGQPQHF. CDR3 nucleotides: TGTGCCAGCAGCTTAGATGGGGGGCGAGGTCAGCCCCAGCATTTT.

This clonotype was picked up many times. The CDR3 coding sequence is TGTGCCAGCAGTTTAGGGACAGCTTATCAGCCCCAGCATTTT. This translates into CASSLGTAYQPQHF. V is TRBV12-3 or TRBV12-4 and J is TRBJ1-5; possible D gene TRBD1, 6 bases. The CDR3 consists of 14 residues. The V gene lost 1 base and the J gene lost 5 bases, with 9 bases spanning the gap.

In this sample, this clonotype turned up many times. The rearrangement links TRBV7-2 to TRBJ2-7; D remains ambiguous. Germline-derived CDR1 and CDR2 are SGHTA and FQGNSA. This CDR3 spans 13 amino acids. V was clipped by 5 bases and J by 2 bases, with 10 bases between them. For the CDR3, the DNA is TGTGCCAGCAGCACCTCGTCCCCCTACGAGCAGTACTTC. This gives the protein CASSTSSPYEQYF.

This clonotype has just a few counts. V usage is TRBV5-5 and J usage is TRBJ2-2; 12 bases match TRBD2. Trimming at V came to 4 bases and at J to 4 bases, leaving 5 bases not matched to a gene. This CDR3 has 16 residues. CDR1 is SGHKS and CDR2 is YYEKEE in the germline V gene (reference sequence). The DNA for the CDR3 is TGTGCCAGCAGCAGCCTAGCGGGAGGGCCCACCGGGGAGCTGTTTTTT. Amino acids: CASSSLAGGPTGELFF.

There are many counts of this clonotype. At one end, the junction sequence differs from germline, possibly due to a read error. This chain uses TRBV19 with TRBJ1-2; D not certain. The length of the CDR3 is 16 residues. Germline CDR1 is LNHDA and CDR2 is SQIVND (reference sequence). The CDR3 loop reads CASSKGLYPANFGYTF. CDR3 nucleotide sequence: TGTGCCAGTAGTAAAGGCTTGTATCCGGCTAACTTTGGCTACACCTTC. Full variable domain (missing parts from reference TRBV19 and TRBJ1-2): DGGITQSPKYLFRKEGQNVTLSCEQNLNHDAMYWYRQDPGQGLRLIYYSQIVNDFQKGDIAEGYSVSREKKESFPLTVTSAQKNPTAFYLCASSKGLYPANFGYTFGSGTRLTVV.

This clonotype has ten or more counts. This rearrangement joins TRBV27 to TRBJ2-7; D not resolved. In germline, CDR1 is MNHEY, CDR2 SMNVEV (reference sequence). The CDR3 has 13 residues. With 2 bases removed from V and 3 bases from J, the gap between germline ends came to 8 bases. CDR3 amino acids: CASSLKTLYEQYF. Here the CDR3 DNA reads TGTGCCAGCAGTTTAAAAACGCTCTACGAGCAGTACTTC.

The J gene is TRBJ1-2, the V gene TRBV6-1; 7 bases match TRBD1. The CDR3 totals 13 residues. Germline V gene data show CDR1 as MNHNS and CDR2 as SASEGT. With V trimmed by 7 bases and J by 8 bases, 10 bases remained unmatched. In DNA form, the CDR3 reads TGTGCCAGCACCGACTCCCCAGGGGGAGGCTACACCTTC. Its translation is CASTDSPGGGYTF.

The table lists this clonotype with many counts. The chain joins TRBV6-5 to TRBJ1-1, with a possible D match to TRBD1 (6 bases). The CDR3 is 15 residues long. Trimming pared 2 bases from V and 0 bases from J, leaving 10 bases between. Germline V gene data show CDR1 as MNHEY and CDR2 as SVGAGI. The CDR3: CASSYQGKLNTEAFF. CDR3 in DNA: TGTGCCAGCAGTTACCAGGGGAAATTGAACACTGAAGCTTTCTTT.

This clonotype was detected a few times. The rearrangement joins TRBV12-3 or TRBV12-4 to TRBJ2-2; TRBD2 matches at 11 bases. V lost 5 bases to trimming and J lost 4 bases; unmatched junction nucleotides: 6. The CDR3 runs to 16 residues. CDR3 nucleotide sequence: TGTGCCAGCAGTCCGACTAGCGGGGCGGGCACCGGGGAGCTGTTTTTT. Translated, it gives CASSPTSGAGTGELFF.

This clonotype occurred many times. V gene TRBV7-9 combines with J gene TRBJ2-5; unclear D gene. Germline CDR1 reads SEHNR; CDR2 reads FQNEAQ (reference sequence). The CDR3 runs 14 residues. V dropped 10 bases and J dropped 5 bases, with 20 bases sitting between them. The CDR3 region is CAIKDVGLKETQYF. The CDR3 nucleotides read TGTGCCATAAAAGACGTGGGGTTGAAGGAGACCCAGTACTTC.

This clonotype was detected many times. V gene TRBV12-3 or TRBV12-4 combines with J gene TRBJ2-7; D uncertain. The CDR3 extends over 14 amino acids. The V end lost 1 base, the J end lost 3 bases, and 10 bases lay between the germline ends. The CDR3 here is CASSLGGLHYEQYF. The CDR3 nucleotides are TGTGCCAGCAGTTTAGGTGGGCTACACTACGAGCAGTACTTC.

This clonotype was observed at least ten times. This sequence joins TRBV6-5 and TRBJ1-1; a weak D match, TRBD1 (6 bases). CDR3 length equals 13 residues. The V gene lost 2 bases and the J gene lost 6 bases, with 10 bases spanning the gap. Germline V gene sequence: CDR1 MNHEY, CDR2 SVGAGI. The CDR3 region has the DNA TGTGCCAGCAGTTACGGGGGGGCCGCTGAAGCTTTCTTT. Translation gives CASSYGGAAEAFF.

This clonotype was seen ten or more times. The gene calls are TRBV6-1 and TRBJ1-1; no definite D call. Germline V gives CDR1 MNHNS, CDR2 SASEGT. This CDR3 region has 12 residues. The ends were cut back, 1 base at V and 9 bases at J, with 9 bases in the middle. The DNA for the CDR3 is TGTGCCAGCAGTGAAGGGCAGACAAAAGCTTTCTTT. It codes for CASSEGQTKAFF.

This clonotype was seen only a few times. The genes are TRBV6-1 and TRBJ2-5; possible D gene TRBD2, 6 bases. This CDR3 spans 14 amino acids. Germline loops: CDR1 MNHNS, CDR2 SASEGT. The V gene lost 2 bases and the J gene lost 4 bases, with 11 bases spanning the gap. Here the CDR3 reads CASSERGWGETQYF. The CDR3 nucleotides are TGTGCCAGCAGTGAACGGGGGTGGGGAGAGACCCAGTACTTC.